The 28 T cell receptor beta chains below all came from one sample that was sequenced in a study of CD8+CD57+ T cells in acquired aplastic anemia. TCR beta VDJ and CDR3 profiles were obtained from a genomic DNA template. TCRdb independently ran MiXCR on the reads; one entry per CDR3 protein. The sample lists roughly 130,000 distinct CDR3 sequences, 48% occurring once. The sample comprised sorted CD4+, CD8+, or CD8+CD57+ T cells (not recorded which) from PBMCs. All receptors derive from a human donor in good health, serving as a control.

The rearrangement uses TRBV20-1 and TRBJ2-7, with D possibly TRBD1 on 5 matching bases. Germline V gene sequence: CDR1 DFQATT, CDR2 SNEGSKA (reference sequence). The CDR3 length is 13 residues. The ends were cut back, 6 bases at V and 6 bases at J, with 18 bases in the middle. The CDR3 is CSASLDRSGEQYF. As DNA, the CDR3 is TGCAGTGCCAGCCTCGACAGATCGGGCGAGCAGTACTTC.

The sample holds many counts of this clonotype. The chain joins TRBV5-1 to TRBJ2-3; 11 bases line up with TRBD2. Germline V gene lookup returns CDR1 SGHRS and CDR2 YFSETQ. The length of the CDR3 is 16 residues. Trimming at V came to 4 bases and at J to 3 bases, leaving 7 bases not matched to a gene. CDR3 in amino acids: CASSKTSGVGTDTQYF. DNA of the CDR3: TGCGCCAGCAGCAAGACTAGCGGGGTAGGGACAGATACGCAGTATTTT.

This clonotype was seen at least ten times. This chain's CDR3 is CASGNSNQPQHF. CDR3 in DNA: TGTGCCAGCGGGAATAGCAATCAGCCCCAGCATTTT. The V gene is TRBV7-9, the J gene TRBJ1-5; D gene ambiguous. Germline CDR1 is SEHNR and CDR2 is FQNEAQ (reference sequence). V was clipped by 8 bases and J by 0 bases, with 5 bases between them. The CDR3 runs 12 residues.

This clonotype came up a few times. The chain recombines TRBV24-1 with TRBJ2-7; D might be TRBD2 (6 bases). Per germline, CDR1 KGHDR and CDR2 SFDVKD. Trimming cost V 4 bases and J 3 bases, with 21 bases left between them. This CDR3 contains 17 residues. As DNA, the CDR3 is TGTGCCACCAGTGAGGCCGGGACTCGTTCCTTTGTCTACGAGCAGTACTTC. Residues: CATSEAGTRSFVYEQYF.

This clonotype showed up many times. CDR3 in amino acids: CSARDRSGGPPEQFF. For the CDR3, the DNA is TGCAGTGCTAGAGATCGGAGCGGGGGTCCTCCTGAGCAGTTCTTC. The V gene is TRBV20-1, the J gene TRBJ2-1; 8 positions match TRBD2. V lost 0 bases, J lost 9 bases, and 10 bases stayed unmatched. Germline V gene data show CDR1 as DFQATT and CDR2 as SNEGSKA (reference sequence). The CDR3 has 15 amino acids.

This clonotype was counted at least ten times. The gene calls are TRBV10-1 and TRBJ2-1; 9 bases fit TRBD1. The CDR3 is 15 residues long. Trimming at V came to 7 bases and at J to 5 bases, leaving 9 bases not matched to a gene. Germline loops: CDR1 WNHNN, CDR2 SYGVQD (reference sequence). The CDR3, as DNA: TGCGCCAGCAAAACCCGACAGGGGGTCCACAATGAGCAGTTCTTC. Amino acid sequence: CASKTRQGVHNEQFF.

Concerning this clonotype: This may stem from a read error, because a much larger clone lies one nucleotide away. This chain uses TRBV20-1 with TRBJ2-1, with 11 nucleotides matching TRBD1. The CDR3 extends over 18 amino acids. Germline loops: CDR1 DFQATT, CDR2 SNEGSKA (reference sequence). The chain's CDR3 is CSARKSGDRGFSYNEQSF. DNA of the CDR3: TGCAGTGCTAGAAAAAGCGGGGACAGGGGGTTCTCCTACAATGAGCAGTCCTTC.

The V call is TRBV6-2 or TRBV6-3, the J call TRBJ1-1; D not certain. The ends were cut back, 3 bases at V and 0 bases at J, with 20 bases in the middle. Germline assignment: CDR1 MNHEY and CDR2 SVGEGT. The length of the CDR3 is 18 residues. CDR3 loop: CASSYMEVGRGVNTEAFF. Here the CDR3 DNA reads TGTGCCAGCAGTTATATGGAGGTAGGGAGAGGCGTGAACACTGAAGCTTTCTTT.

This clonotype was seen ten or more times. The chain recombines TRBV19 with TRBJ1-1; a weak D match, TRBD1 (5 bases). V was trimmed by 7 bases and J by 1 base, leaving 19 bases between them. The CDR3 length is 16 residues. Germline CDR1 and CDR2: LNHDA and SQIVND (reference sequence). For the CDR3, the DNA is TGTGCCAGTATCGATCGGGGCTCGGGGAGGAACACTGAAGCTTTCTTT. As protein: CASIDRGSGRNTEAFF.

The sample holds a few counts of this clonotype. The gene calls are TRBV29-1 and TRBJ2-5; the D is unclear. The CDR3 covers 13 residues. V was shortened by 3 bases and J by 5 bases, with 13 bases between the two germline ends. In germline, CDR1 is SQVTM, CDR2 ANQGSEA. The CDR3 region is CSVETESRETQYF. The CDR3 DNA reads as TGCAGCGTTGAGACGGAAAGTCGGGAGACCCAGTACTTC.

This clonotype was seen only a few times. This chain uses TRBV7-3 with TRBJ1-3; weak D call: TRBD1 (5 bases). Germline CDR1 SGHTA, CDR2 FQGTGA. V gave up 5 bases and J gave up 0 bases, with 8 bases separating them. The CDR3 is 14 amino acids. Here the CDR3 DNA reads TGTGCCAGCAGCCCAGACAGCTCTGGAAACACCATATATTTT. Translating it yields CASSPDSSGNTIYF.

Comment on this clonotype: One base away lies a much larger clone, so this may be a sequencing read error. The rearrangement uses TRBV5-4 and TRBJ2-1; 8 nucleotides agree with TRBD1. Germline CDR1 reads SGHNT; CDR2 reads YYREEE (reference sequence). The CDR3 loop spans 14 amino acids. The CDR3 sequence is CASSHRDRNNQQFF. The CDR3 bases are TGTGCCAGCAGCCACCGGGACAGGAACAATCAGCAGTTCTTC.

This chain links TRBV7-3 with TRBJ2-1; D might be TRBD1 or TRBD2, each matching 5 bases. The V gene's germline CDR1 is SGHTA and CDR2 FQGTGA. This CDR3 comprises 16 residues. V shed 4 bases and J shed 2 bases, with 15 bases lying between them. The CDR3 here is CASSYLRDLTYNEQFF. The CDR3 nucleotides are TGTGCCAGCAGCTACCTTCGGGACCTAACCTACAATGAGCAGTTCTTC.

The chain uses TRBV7-4 and TRBJ2-7; 16 bases are shared with TRBD2. Germline-derived CDR1 and CDR2 are SGHVT and SQSDAQ. Trimming cost V 5 bases and J 2 bases; bases outside gene matches: 6. The CDR3 is made up of 17 amino acids. As DNA, the CDR3 is TGTGCCAGCAGCCTGACCGGGACTAGCGGGGGGGCCTACGAGCAGTACTTC. Its protein product is CASSLTGTSGGAYEQYF. The whole variable domain, filled in from reference TRBV7-4 and TRBJ2-7, reads GAGVSQSPRYKVAKRGRDVALRCDSISGHVTLYWYRQTLGQGSEVLTYSQSDAQRDKSGRPSGRFSAERPERSVSTLKIQRTEQGDSAVYLCASSLTGTSGGAYEQYFGPGTRLTVT.

The V and J genes are TRBV20-1 and TRBJ2-3, with a weak D call TRBD2 (5 bases). This CDR3 contains 14 residues. Germline V gives CDR1 DFQATT, CDR2 SNEGSKA (reference sequence). Trimming stripped 7 bases from V and 0 bases from J, with 14 bases between. The chain's CDR3 is CSGIPGSSTDTQYF. In nucleotides, the CDR3 is TGCAGTGGAATTCCGGGGAGTAGCACAGATACGCAGTATTTT.

A remark on this clonotype: This may stem from a read error, because a much larger clone lies one nucleotide away. The chain employs TRBV30 and TRBJ2-7; 7 nucleotides match TRBD2. Looked up from germline, CDR1 is GTSNPN and CDR2 is SVGIG (reference sequence). This CDR3 has 12 residues. Unmatched junction bases numbered 5, after V lost 6 bases and J lost 3 bases. The CDR3 spells CACQTGGYEQYF. CDR3 in DNA: TGTGCCTGTCAAACGGGGGGCTACGAGCAGTACTTC. Drawing the rest from reference TRBV30 and TRBJ2-7, the complete variable domain is SQTIHQWPATLVQPVGSPLSLECTVEGTSNPNLYWYRQAAGRGLQLLFYSVGIGQISSEVPQNLSASRPQDRQFILSSKKLLLSDSGFYLCACQTGGYEQYFGPGTRLTVT.

This clonotype was observed a few times. The rearrangement joins TRBV3-1 to TRBJ2-1, with D possibly being TRBD1 or TRBD2 (6 bases each). CDR1 is LGHDT and CDR2 is YNNKEL in the germline V gene (reference sequence). V was clipped by 2 bases and J by 6 bases, with 17 bases between them. The CDR3 runs to 16 residues. The CDR3 protein is CASSQPTSMGANEQFF. The CDR3 coding sequence is TGTGCCAGCAGCCAACCGACTAGTATGGGGGCCAATGAGCAGTTCTTC.

This chain connects TRBV20-1 to TRBJ2-7; TRBD2 matches at 15 bases. The CDR3 has 14 amino acids. Germline assignment: CDR1 DFQATT and CDR2 SNEGSKA (reference sequence). V was pared by 5 bases and J by 2 bases, with 1 base of the junction left unmatched. CDR3 nucleotide sequence: TGCAGTGCTGGACTAGCGGGGGGGCCCTACGAGCAGTACTTC. This translates into CSAGLAGGPYEQYF.

At least ten counts were recorded for this clonotype. The chain joins TRBV5-6 to TRBJ1-2; D unclear. Germline CDR1 is SGHDT and CDR2 is YYEEEE. CDR3 length: 13 residues. Trimming removed 0 bases at V and 0 bases at J, with 3 bases between. DNA for the CDR3: TGTGCCAGCAGCTTGGCAGCTAACTATGGCTACACCTTC. It is translated as CASSLAANYGYTF.

The chain joins TRBV25-1 to TRBJ1-2, with TRBD1 matching over 8 bases. Per germline, CDR1 MGHDK and CDR2 SYGVNS. The CDR3 has 15 residues. J lost 3 bases, V lost 4 bases, and 7 bases had no gene match. CDR3 region: CASSGYRGVHYGYTF. CDR3 sequence (DNA): TGTGCCAGCAGTGGGTACAGGGGGGTTCACTATGGCTACACCTTC.

At least ten counts were recorded for this clonotype. V is TRBV4-2 and J is TRBJ2-3, with 8 bases identical to TRBD2. V was clipped by 1 base and J by 5 bases; unmatched bases: 5. Germline V gene data show CDR1 as LGHNA and CDR2 as YNFKEQ. The CDR3 is 15 residues long. CDR3 in amino acids: CASSQAGGQKDTQYF. CDR3 sequence (DNA): TGTGCCAGCAGCCAAGCGGGGGGGCAAAAAGATACGCAGTATTTT.

This rearrangement joins TRBV7-9 to TRBJ1-2, with TRBD1 as a possible D gene (5 bases). CDR1 and CDR2 from the germline V gene are SEHNR and FQNEAQ (reference sequence). V was shortened by 4 bases and J by 6 bases, with 18 bases between the two germline ends. The CDR3 runs to 15 residues. The CDR3 region has the DNA TGTGCCAGCAGCTCTCTTCCAGGGCCAGAGGATGGCTACACCTTC. Its protein is CASSSLPGPEDGYTF. Looking up the rest from reference TRBV7-9 and TRBJ1-2 gives the full variable domain: DTGVSQNPRHKITKRGQNVTFRCDPISEHNRLYWYRQTLGQGPEFLTYFQNEAQLEKSRLLSDRFSAERPKGSFSTLEIQRTEQGDSAMYLCASSSLPGPEDGYTFGSGTRLTVV.

Notes on this clonotype: Possible read error: a much larger clone is one base away. The chain couples TRBV7-3 to TRBJ1-5, with D possibly TRBD1 on 5 matching bases. The germline CDR1 and CDR2 sequences are SGHTA and FQGTGA. The CDR3 has 13 amino acids. Trimming took off 8 bases at V and 4 bases at J, with 12 bases between the two ends. For the CDR3, the DNA is TGTGCCAGCTCACCGGGGGGGAATCAGCCCCAGCATTTT. This gives the protein CASSPGGNQPQHF.

V and J are TRBV24-1 and TRBJ2-3, with 14 bases fitting TRBD2. The CDR3 runs 17 residues. V lost 7 bases to trimming and J lost 1 base; unmatched junction nucleotides: 6. Germline CDR1 KGHDR, CDR2 SFDVKD. CDR3 DNA: TGTGCCACCAGCGGGACTAGCGGGGGCCACCGCACAGATACGCAGTATTTT. Protein: CATSGTSGGHRTDTQYF.

On this clonotype: It may be a read error: a sequence one base away is much more abundant. The chain recombines TRBV18 with TRBJ1-2; tentative D call: TRBD1 (5 bases). The ends were cut back, 3 bases at V and 6 bases at J, with 8 bases in the middle. Germline loops: CDR1 KGHSH, CDR2 LQKENI. The CDR3 has 12 amino acids. CDR3 sequence reads: CASSPGRDGYTF. The CDR3 DNA sequence: TGTGCCAGCTCACCGGGCAGGGATGGCTACACCTTC.

This chain links TRBV25-1 with TRBJ2-5, with 8 bases matching TRBD1. Per the germline V gene, CDR1 is MGHDK and CDR2 is SYGVNS. CDR3 size: 16 residues. V was pared by 1 base and J by 1 base, with 5 bases of the junction left unmatched. The CDR3: CASSELTGGSQETQYF. CDR3 bases: TGTGCCAGCAGTGAATTAACAGGGGGTAGCCAAGAGACCCAGTACTTC.

The chain uses TRBV7-9 and TRBJ2-1; the D call may be TRBD1 or TRBD2 (6 bases each). This CDR3 is built from 13 residues. CDR1 and CDR2 (germline): SEHNR, FQNEAQ (reference sequence). Between the trimmed V and J ends, which lost 5 bases and 8 bases, there was a span of 13 bases. CDR3 in DNA: TGTGCCAGCAGCCAAGAAGGGGGGCATGAGCAGTTCTTC. Encoded protein: CASSQEGGHEQFF.

J is TRBJ2-5 and V is TRBV7-2; 10 positions agree with TRBD2. In germline, CDR1 is SGHTA, CDR2 FQGNSA. This CDR3 spans 16 amino acids. Unmatched junction bases numbered 8, after V lost 6 bases and J lost 1 base. CDR3 protein: CASSYHLAGAQETQYF. The CDR3 region has the DNA TGTGCCAGCAGTTACCACCTAGCGGGGGCCCAAGAGACCCAGTACTTC.